This T cell receptor beta chain came from a study of blood T cell repertoires in COVID-19 (dated by TCRdb to 2020 to 2022). For the wider study: Samples covering the acute and convalescent phases of COVID-19 were provided by collaborators in the United States, Italy and Spain. The dataset comprised deeply sampled blood TCRbeta repertoires from subjects exposed to, actively infected with, or recovered from COVID-19. The repertoires were released in a freely available public database intended as a resource for research on the immune response to SARS-CoV-2. A de-identified subject ID, COVID-19 status, age in years and sex were almost always included in the sample metadata. Where available, HLA class I and class II types were taken from metadata supplied by the sample provider and were not determined by assay-based typing. Samples were obtained from the ongoing ImmuneRACE study (first 160 participants) and from over a thousand subjects provided by 6 global collaborators. The material from the prospective study consisted of cDNA or gDNA derived from T cells, B-cell-depleted T cells, or PBMCs. Broader findings and caveats from the paper: The amount of clinical and demographic metadata varied by source and participant and was provided uncurated.

TCRbeta CDR3 regions were amplified from genomic DNA by means of the immunoSEQ Assay, a bias-controlled multiplex PCR. The authors' pipeline ran thus. Within the assay, amplification of reference gene primers was used to estimate how many nucleated cells each sample contained. To quantify the absolute abundance of each unique TCRbeta CDR3 rearrangement, sequence reads were collapsed and filtered. For each sample, productive Simpson clonality was calculated as the square root of Simpson's diversity index across productive rearrangements. TCRdb stores this immuneACCESS table with in-frame sequences only. Part of the clones is absent; in the studies checked, under half of the shortfall reflects unresolved V genes, and no reason is known for the rest. D and trimming come from the DNA, and the V and J calls and clone size come from that table. In all, the sample holds almost 35,000 clones, and more than 75% of those were seen once. The top ten constitute less than 35% of the sample.

Concerning this clone: Its recognized antigen is unknown. It has no much larger one-base neighbor in the sample; base qualities were not kept.

Collaborating institutions collected whole blood in K2EDTA tubes following their own protocols. Collaborator samples were shipped for TCRbeta analysis as frozen whole blood, isolated PBMCs, or DNA extracted from either sample type. The source of this sequence is a man aged 80 or over with acute or convalescent COVID-19. Sample: peripheral blood.

In nucleotides, the sequence is TGTGCCAGCAGCCAAGATAGTATGTGGGGGCGGGCCAAGACTGAAGCTTTCTTT. Its translation reads: CASSQDSMWGRAKTEAFF. The chain is encoded by TRBV14 joined to TRBJ1-1; a weak D assignment points to TRBD1 (6 bases agree). From its cysteine to its phenylalanine, the CDR3 spans 18 amino acids. The read is trimmed to its CDR3 DNA, 54 bases read in frame from base 1. CDR1 SGHDN and CDR2 FVKESK were looked up in the germline V gene. The V end loses 0 bases and the J end loses 5 bases, and a stretch of 22 bases separates them.